This T cell receptor beta chain was captured in a study of vaccination and CD4 T cells after COVID-19 (dated by TCRdb to 2021 to 2024). In terms of the full investigation: The convalescent cohort comprised six males and four females, including two Hispanic individuals, seven Caucasians, two Asians and one multiracial person. Each participant got two doses of either the Pfizer-BioNTech BNT162b2 vaccine (n=8) or the Moderna mRNA-1273 vaccine (n=2). Culture stimuli were overlapping spike peptide pools from SARS-CoV-2 and from the common cold coronaviruses HCoV-NL63, HCoV-OC43 and HCoV-229E. In fewer than 12 COVID-19 convalescent patients and a few infection-naive healthy vaccine recipients, researchers compared the spike-specific CD4+ TCR repertoire from before mRNA vaccination with the repertoire from after. Post-COVID blood samples from convalescent patients were collected a median of about 110 days after diagnosis, with a range of roughly 35 to 170 days. Post-vaccine blood samples were collected a median of about 66 days after the second vaccine dose, ranging from about 14 to 241 days. At the TCR clonotype level, an earlier paper using these donors assessed memory CD4+ T cell crossreactivity between SARS-CoV-2 and common cold coronavirus spike proteins. As controls, cultures received a CEFX viral epitope pool (the positive control), an HIV-1 Nef peptide pool (the negative control), or no peptide at all.

Per the publication, the treatment or condition label means: roughly ten-day PBMC culture with coronavirus spike peptide pools or control peptides (ViraFEST assay). CD4+ T cells from unexposed donors were collected before the COVID-19 pandemic (2011-2018). To expand antigen-specific T cells with peptide pools and then pick out the expanded clonotypes through TCR sequencing, the study relied on the ViraFEST assay. PBMCs were cultured at about 2 million per well in IMDM supplemented with about 5.5% human AB serum and approximately 10 IU/ml IL-2, with approximately 9.5 ug/ml peptide pools added. Half of the culture medium was replaced with fresh IL-2-containing medium on days 3 and 7. CD4+ T cells were isolated after roughly 9 days of culture through negative selection using the EasySep CD4+ T cell isolation kit. As far as cell numbers permitted, CD4+ T cells from unexposed donors were tested for reactivity against SARS-CoV-2 S and N as well as four spike pools from common cold coronaviruses. Ficoll-Paque Plus gradient centrifugation was used to isolate PBMCs from whole blood, and the isolated PBMCs were then either used fresh or cryopreserved at -140C. Each culture condition was generally run in triplicate wells. Leukapheresis product for the unexposed donors was purchased commercially.

Taking its sample share into account, this clonotype is medium-sized (0.01 to 0.1%). This receptor's antigen is unknown. There are no base qualities to consult, and no much larger clone falls within one base. The study at large found these results: The median number of SARS-CoV-2-reactive clonotypes rose from under 25 after infection to some 40 after vaccination, but the change was not significant. Only a relatively small number of convalescent patients were included in the study, and early timepoints following natural infection were not analyzed. In convalescent patients, a median approximately 86% of post-vaccine SARS-CoV-2-reactive clones were detected only after vaccination, and vaccine-specific priming was suggested by this finding. Of the vaccine-specific clones found in convalescent patients, nearly all (304 of 307) were mono-reactive for SARS-CoV-2 spike instead of being cross-reactive with common cold coronaviruses.

Library construction relied on PCR. DNA from cultured CD4+ T cells was subjected to TCR sequencing with the Oncomine TCR Beta short-read assay at the Johns Hopkins FTIC core. The QIAamp micro DNA kit was used to extract genomic DNA from the cultured CD4+ T cells. Oncomine TCR Beta libraries from cultured CD4+ T cells were pooled with unique dual indexes and sequenced on an Illumina iSeq 100. The published analysis was carried out like this. Non-productive sequences were filtered out, and CDR3s that did not start with C, did not end with F or W, or were shorter than 7 amino acids were discarded. Antigen-specific clonotypes were identified using the MANAFEST web application through comparison of peptide-stimulated wells with reference and other culture wells. To be called positive, a clone needed an FDR below 0.05, an odds ratio above 5, and a productive frequency above 0.1% in at least two of three replicate wells. A clonotype was classed as cross-reactive if the clonotype showed significant expansion both in SARS-CoV-2 spike wells and in at least one common cold coronavirus spike condition. CDR3 homology was assessed with Levenshtein distances (stringdist) and unrooted phylogenetic trees (ape) in R version 3.6.1. The public reads were quality trimmed at Q25 with fastp and then assembled into clones with MiXCR by TCRdb, keeping productive beta chains. Merged by CDR3 protein, the rows form single entries marked with the most common genes and DNA. The V and J calls were not made by the authors but by TCRdb's processing. Within this sample are under 7,000 distinct CDR3 sequences, with 25% to 35% of them counted one time only. In total, the top ten clones hold approximately 18% of the sample.

Source material: CD4+ T cells from blood, cultured in vitro. This clonotype was obtained from a human donor in good health.

Here the CDR3 is given as CASSPPGPEAFF. Here is the DNA: TGTGCCAGCAGTCCTCCGGGTCCTGAAGCTTTCTTT. The sequence links TRBV6-1 to TRBJ1-1; the D segment cannot be called with confidence. The V and J ends are trimmed by 5 bases and 6 bases, leaving 10 bases between them. Per the germline V gene, MNHNS is the CDR1 and SASEGT is the CDR2. Including the terminal cysteine and phenylalanine, the CDR3 comprises 12 residues. Only the CDR3 DNA stays, 36 bases, in frame from base 1.